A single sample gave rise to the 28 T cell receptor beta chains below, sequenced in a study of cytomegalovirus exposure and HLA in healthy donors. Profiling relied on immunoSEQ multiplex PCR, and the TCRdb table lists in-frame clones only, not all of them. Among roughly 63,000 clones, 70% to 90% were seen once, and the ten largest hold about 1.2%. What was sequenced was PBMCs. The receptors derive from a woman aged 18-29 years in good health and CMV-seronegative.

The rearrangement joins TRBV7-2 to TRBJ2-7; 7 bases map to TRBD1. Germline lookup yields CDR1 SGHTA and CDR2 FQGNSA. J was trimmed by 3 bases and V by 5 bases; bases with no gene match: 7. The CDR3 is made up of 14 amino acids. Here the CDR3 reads CASSPVGTDYEQYF. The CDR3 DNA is TGTGCCAGCAGCCCCGTGGGGACAGACTACGAGCAGTACTTC.

The CDR3 spells CASSPRDSSGNTIYF. For the CDR3, the DNA is TGTGCCAGCTCACCACGGGACAGCTCTGGAAACACCATATATTTT. The rearrangement uses TRBV18 and TRBJ1-3; 7 positions agree with TRBD1. The V gene's germline CDR1 is KGHSH and CDR2 LQKENI. The CDR3 loop spans 15 amino acids. V was clipped by 1 base and J by 0 bases; unmatched bases: 0.

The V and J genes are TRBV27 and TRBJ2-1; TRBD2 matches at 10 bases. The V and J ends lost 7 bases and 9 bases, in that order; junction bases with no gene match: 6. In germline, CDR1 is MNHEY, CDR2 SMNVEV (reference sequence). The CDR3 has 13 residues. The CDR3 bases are TGTGCCAGCACGCCGACTAGCGGGTTTGAGCAGTTCTTC. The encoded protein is CASTPTSGFEQFF.

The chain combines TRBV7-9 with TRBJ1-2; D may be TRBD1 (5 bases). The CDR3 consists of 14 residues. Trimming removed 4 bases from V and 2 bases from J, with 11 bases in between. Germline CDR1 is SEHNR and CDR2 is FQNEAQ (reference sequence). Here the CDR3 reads CASSSPTVNYGYTF. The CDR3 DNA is TGTGCCAGCAGCTCGCCGACAGTCAACTATGGCTACACCTTC.

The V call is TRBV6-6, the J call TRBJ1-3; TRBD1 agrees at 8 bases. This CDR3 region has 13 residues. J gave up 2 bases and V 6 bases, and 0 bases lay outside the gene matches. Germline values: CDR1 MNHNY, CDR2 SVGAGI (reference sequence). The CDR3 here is CASRQGAGNTIYF. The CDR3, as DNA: TGTGCCAGCAGACAGGGGGCTGGAAACACCATATATTTT.

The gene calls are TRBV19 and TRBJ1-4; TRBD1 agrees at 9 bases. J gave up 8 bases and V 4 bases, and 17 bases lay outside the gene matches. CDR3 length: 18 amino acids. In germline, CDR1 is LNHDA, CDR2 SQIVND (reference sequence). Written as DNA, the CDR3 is TGTGCCAGTAGTAAACTGGGACAGGGAATCGGTGTCTCGGAAAAACTGTTTTTT. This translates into CASSKLGQGIGVSEKLFF.

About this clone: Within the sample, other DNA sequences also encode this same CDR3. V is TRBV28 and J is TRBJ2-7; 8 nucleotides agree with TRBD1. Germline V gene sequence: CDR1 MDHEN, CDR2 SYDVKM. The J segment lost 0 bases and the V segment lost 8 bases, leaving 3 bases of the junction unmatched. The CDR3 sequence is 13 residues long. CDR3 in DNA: TGTGCCAGCGACAGGGGCCACTCCTACGAGCAGTACTTC. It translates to CASDRGHSYEQYF.

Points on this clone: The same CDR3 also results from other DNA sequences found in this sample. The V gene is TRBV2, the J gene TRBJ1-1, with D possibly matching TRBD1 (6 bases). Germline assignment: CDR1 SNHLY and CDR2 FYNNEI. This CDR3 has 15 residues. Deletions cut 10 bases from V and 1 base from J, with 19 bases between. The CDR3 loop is CATQFTGGPNTEAFF. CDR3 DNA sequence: TGTGCCACCCAATTCACGGGGGGGCCGAACACTGAAGCTTTCTTT.

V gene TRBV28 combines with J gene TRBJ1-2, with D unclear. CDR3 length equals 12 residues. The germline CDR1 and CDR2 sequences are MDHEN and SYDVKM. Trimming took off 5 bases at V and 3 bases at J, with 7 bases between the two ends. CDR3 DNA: TGTGCCAGCAGTGACACCTACTATGGCTACACCTTC. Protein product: CASSDTYYGYTF.

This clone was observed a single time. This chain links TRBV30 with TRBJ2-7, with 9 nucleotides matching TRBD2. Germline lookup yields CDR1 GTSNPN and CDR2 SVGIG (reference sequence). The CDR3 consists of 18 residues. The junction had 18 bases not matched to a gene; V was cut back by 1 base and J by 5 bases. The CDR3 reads CAWSGLAGATMGFDEQYF. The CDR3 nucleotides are TGTGCCTGGAGTGGATTAGCGGGGGCGACTATGGGCTTCGACGAGCAGTACTTC.

Here the CDR3 reads CAWSVSGLLRSSPLHF. The CDR3 DNA reads TGTGCCTGGAGCGTTAGCGGCCTCCTTAGGAGTTCACCCCTCCACTTT. The chain has TRBV30 and TRBJ1-6; D unclear. Trimming shortened V by 3 bases and J by 9 bases, and 21 bases separated the two germline ends. From germline, CDR1 is GTSNPN and CDR2 SVGIG (reference sequence). This CDR3 has 16 residues.

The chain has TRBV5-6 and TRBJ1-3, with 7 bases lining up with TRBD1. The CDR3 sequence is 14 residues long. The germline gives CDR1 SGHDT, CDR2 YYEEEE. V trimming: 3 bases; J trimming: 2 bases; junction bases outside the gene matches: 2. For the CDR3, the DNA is TGTGCCAGCAGCTCACAGGGGACTGGAAACACCATATATTTT. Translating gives CASSSQGTGNTIYF.

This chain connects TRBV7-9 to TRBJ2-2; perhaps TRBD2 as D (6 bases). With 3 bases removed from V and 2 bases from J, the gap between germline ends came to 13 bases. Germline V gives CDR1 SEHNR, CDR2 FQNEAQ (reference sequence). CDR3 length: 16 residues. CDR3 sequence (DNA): TGTGCCAGCAGCTTCCCTCGGGGACTCAACACCGGGGAGCTGTTTTTT. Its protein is CASSFPRGLNTGELFF. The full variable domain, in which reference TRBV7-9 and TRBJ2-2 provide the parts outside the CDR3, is DTGVSQNPRHKITKRGQNVTFRCDPISEHNRLYWYRQTLGQGPEFLTYFQNEAQLEKSRLLSDRFSAERPKGSFSTLEIQRTEQGDSAMYLCASSFPRGLNTGELFFGEGSRLTVL.

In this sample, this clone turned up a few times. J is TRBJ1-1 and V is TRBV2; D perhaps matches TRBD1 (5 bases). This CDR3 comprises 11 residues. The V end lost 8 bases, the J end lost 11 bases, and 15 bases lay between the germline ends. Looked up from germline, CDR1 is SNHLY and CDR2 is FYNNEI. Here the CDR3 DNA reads TGTGCCAGCCCGGCCGGGGGAGAGGCTTTCTTT. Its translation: CASPAGGEAFF. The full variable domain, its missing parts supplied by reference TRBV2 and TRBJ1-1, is EPEVTQTPSHQVTQMGQEVILRCVPISNHLYFYWYRQILGQKVEFLVSFYNNEISEKSEIFDDQFSVERPDGSNFTLKIRSTKLEDSAMYFCASPAGGEAFFGQGTRLTVV.

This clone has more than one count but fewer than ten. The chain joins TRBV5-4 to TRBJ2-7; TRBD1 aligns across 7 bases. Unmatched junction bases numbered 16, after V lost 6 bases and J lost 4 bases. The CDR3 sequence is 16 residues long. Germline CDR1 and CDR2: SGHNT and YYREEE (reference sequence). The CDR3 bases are TGTGCCAGCACCCCGCGCCCAGGGGGAGAAGGGTACGAGCAGTACTTC. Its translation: CASTPRPGGEGYEQYF.

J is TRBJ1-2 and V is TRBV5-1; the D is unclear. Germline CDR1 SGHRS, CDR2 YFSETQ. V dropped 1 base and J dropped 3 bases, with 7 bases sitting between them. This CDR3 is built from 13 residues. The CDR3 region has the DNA TGCGCCAGCAGCTTGCCCAGCGACTATGGCTACACCTTC. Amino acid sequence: CASSLPSDYGYTF.

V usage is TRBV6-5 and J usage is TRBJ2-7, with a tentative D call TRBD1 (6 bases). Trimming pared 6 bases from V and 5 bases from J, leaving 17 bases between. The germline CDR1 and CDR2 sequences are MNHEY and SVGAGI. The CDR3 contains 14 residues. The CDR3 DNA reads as TGTGCCAGCAGCAGGGCGGCAGGGGTTAACGAGCAGTACTTC. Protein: CASSRAAGVNEQYF.

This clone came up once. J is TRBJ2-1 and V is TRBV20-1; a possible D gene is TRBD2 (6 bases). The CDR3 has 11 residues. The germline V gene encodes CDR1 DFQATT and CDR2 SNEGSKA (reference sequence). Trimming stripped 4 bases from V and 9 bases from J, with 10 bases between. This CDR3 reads CSAMPSVEQFF. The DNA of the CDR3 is TGCAGTGCTATGCCTAGCGTTGAGCAGTTCTTC.

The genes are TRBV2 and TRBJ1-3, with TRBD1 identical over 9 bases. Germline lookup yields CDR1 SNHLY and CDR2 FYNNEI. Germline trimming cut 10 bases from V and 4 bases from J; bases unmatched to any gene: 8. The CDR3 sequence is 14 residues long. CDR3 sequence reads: CAIEDRGTGNTIYF. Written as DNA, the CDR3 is TGTGCCATCGAAGACAGGGGGACCGGAAACACCATATATTTT.

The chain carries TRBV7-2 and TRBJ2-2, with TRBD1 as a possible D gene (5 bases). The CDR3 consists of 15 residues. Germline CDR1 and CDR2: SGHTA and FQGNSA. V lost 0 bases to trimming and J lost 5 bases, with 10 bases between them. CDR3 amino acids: CASSLAEQGTGELFF. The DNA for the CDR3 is TGTGCCAGCAGCTTAGCCGAGCAGGGTACCGGGGAGCTGTTTTTT.

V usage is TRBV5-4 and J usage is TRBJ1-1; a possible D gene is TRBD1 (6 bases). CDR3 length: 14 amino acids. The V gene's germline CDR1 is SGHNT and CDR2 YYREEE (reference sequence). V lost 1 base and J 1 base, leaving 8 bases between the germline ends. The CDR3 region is CASSLTQGNTEAFF. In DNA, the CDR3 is TGTGCCAGCAGCTTGACACAGGGGAACACTGAAGCTTTCTTT.

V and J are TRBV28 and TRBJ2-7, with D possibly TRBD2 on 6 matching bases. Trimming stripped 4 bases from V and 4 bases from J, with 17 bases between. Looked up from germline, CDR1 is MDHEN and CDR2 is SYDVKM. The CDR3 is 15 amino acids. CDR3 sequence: CASSSPGLISYEQYF. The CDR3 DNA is TGTGCCAGCAGTTCCCCGGGACTCATTTCTTACGAGCAGTACTTC. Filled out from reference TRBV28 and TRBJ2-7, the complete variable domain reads DVKVTQSSRYLVKRTGEKVFLECVQDMDHENMFWYRQDPGLGLRLIYFSYDVKMKEKGDIPEGYSVSREKKERFSLILESASTNQTSMYLCASSSPGLISYEQYFGPGTRLTVT.

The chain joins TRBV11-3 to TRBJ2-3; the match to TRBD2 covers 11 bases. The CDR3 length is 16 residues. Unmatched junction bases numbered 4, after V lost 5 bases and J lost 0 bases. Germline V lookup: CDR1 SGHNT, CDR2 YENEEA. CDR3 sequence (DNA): TGTGCCAGCAGCCAGGGACTAGCGGCTAGCACAGATACGCAGTATTTT. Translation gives CASSQGLAASTDTQYF.

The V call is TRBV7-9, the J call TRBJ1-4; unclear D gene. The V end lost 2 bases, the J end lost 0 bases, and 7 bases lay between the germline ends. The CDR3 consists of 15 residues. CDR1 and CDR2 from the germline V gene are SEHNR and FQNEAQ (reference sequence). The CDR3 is CASSLLLATNEKLFF. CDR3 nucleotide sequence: TGTGCCAGCAGCTTATTGTTAGCAACTAATGAAAAACTGTTTTTT.

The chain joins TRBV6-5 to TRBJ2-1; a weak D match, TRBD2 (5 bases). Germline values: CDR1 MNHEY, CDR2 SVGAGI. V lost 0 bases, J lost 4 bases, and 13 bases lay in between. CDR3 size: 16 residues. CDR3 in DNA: TGTGCCAGCAGTTACTCCAGTGGACTGTTTTACAATGAGCAGTTCTTC. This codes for CASSYSSGLFYNEQFF.

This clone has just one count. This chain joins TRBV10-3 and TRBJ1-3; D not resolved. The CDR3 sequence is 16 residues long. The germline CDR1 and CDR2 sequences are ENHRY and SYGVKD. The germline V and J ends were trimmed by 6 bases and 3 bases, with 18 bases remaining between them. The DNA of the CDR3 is TGTGCCATCAGCGCCCCTCTTTCCCCGGGTGGAAACACCATATATTTT. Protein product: CAISAPLSPGGNTIYF.

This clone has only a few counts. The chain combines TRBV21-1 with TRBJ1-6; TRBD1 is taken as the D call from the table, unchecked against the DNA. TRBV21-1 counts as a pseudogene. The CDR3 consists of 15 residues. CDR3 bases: TGTGCCAGCTATCATGGGAACAGGGATAATTCACCCCTCCACTTT. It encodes CASYHGNRDNSPLHF.

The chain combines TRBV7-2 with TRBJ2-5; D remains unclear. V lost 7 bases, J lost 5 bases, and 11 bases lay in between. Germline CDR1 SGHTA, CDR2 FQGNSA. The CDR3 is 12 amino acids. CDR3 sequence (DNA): TGTGCCAGCACCATGGGCCCTGAGACCCAGTACTTC. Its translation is CASTMGPETQYF.